What follows are 23 T cell receptor beta chains derived from one specimen sequenced in a study of beta chain features in type 1 diabetes. Broader study findings: Among all four CD4+ subsets, Type 1 diabetes patients had TCRB CDR3s that were moderately but significantly shorter.

These TCRs are of unknown antigen specificity. What was sequenced were expressed TCRB transcripts, since all of the isolated RNA had been reverse transcribed. Assay used: immunoSEQ multiplex PCR; TCRdb lists only in-frame clones, some missing. Of more than 300,000 clones detected, about 10% appear once; the ten largest clones hold about 0.6%. What was sequenced was central memory CD4+ T cells from blood. These receptors all stem from a young man with type 1 diabetes.

A few counts support this clone. The genes are TRBV15 and TRBJ2-1; unclear D gene. Trimming removed 0 bases at V and 4 bases at J, with 10 bases between. The V gene's germline CDR1 is LNHNV and CDR2 YYDKDF (reference sequence). CDR3 length: 15 residues. The CDR3 coding sequence is TGTGCCACCAGCAGAGATTTGACCGGGTACAATGAGCAGTTCTTC. This codes for CATSRDLTGYNEQFF.

This clone was detected only a few times. The chain joins TRBV6-4 to TRBJ2-7, with 10 bases lining up with TRBD1. The length of the CDR3 is 16 residues. Germline lookup yields CDR1 MRHNA and CDR2 SNTAGT. Trimming removed 9 bases from V and 3 bases from J; junction bases left unmatched: 14. CDR3 coding DNA: TGTGCCAGACCAATAGGGGGACAGGGGAATCTCTACGAGCAGTACTTC. Translating gives CARPIGGQGNLYEQYF.

This clone was picked up a small number of times. V is TRBV28 and J is TRBJ1-2; D not certain. V shed 5 bases and J shed 4 bases, with 11 bases lying between them. Germline V gene lookup returns CDR1 MDHEN and CDR2 SYDVKM. The CDR3 runs to 13 residues. The CDR3 reads CASSPTRTYGYTF. The CDR3 DNA is TGTGCCAGCAGTCCTACAAGGACCTATGGCTACACCTTC.

The J gene is TRBJ1-1, the V gene TRBV6-1; D remains ambiguous. This CDR3 has 11 amino acids. Germline V gene data show CDR1 as MNHNS and CDR2 as SASEGT. V lost 5 bases, J lost 6 bases, and 7 bases lay in between. CDR3 loop: CASSLWPEAFF. In nucleotides, the CDR3 is TGTGCCAGCAGTTTGTGGCCTGAAGCTTTCTTT.

A few counts support this clone. The rearrangement uses TRBV9 and TRBJ1-2, with D tentatively TRBD1 (6 bases). Germline assignment: CDR1 SGDLS and CDR2 YYNGEE. Trimming shortened V by 4 bases and J by 4 bases, and 11 bases separated the two germline ends. The CDR3 is 13 amino acids. CDR3 loop: CASSSTGFYGYTF. Written as DNA, the CDR3 is TGTGCCAGCAGCTCGACAGGCTTCTATGGCTACACCTTC.

This clone was recorded a few times. V and J are TRBV28 and TRBJ1-5; 10 nucleotides match TRBD1. Trimming cost V 8 bases and J 2 bases; bases outside gene matches: 6. Germline V gene sequence: CDR1 MDHEN, CDR2 SYDVKM. This CDR3 has 15 amino acids. CDR3 region: CASSPGTGGNQPQHF. As DNA, the CDR3 is TGTGCCAGCTCCCCCGGGACAGGGGGCAATCAGCCCCAGCATTTT.

This clone was seen a few times. The chain is built from TRBV5-1 and TRBJ2-5; 10 bases line up with TRBD2. Looked up from germline, CDR1 is SGHRS and CDR2 is YFSETQ. V lost 5 bases and J lost 4; bases outside the gene matches: 8. The CDR3 extends over 15 amino acids. The CDR3 reads CASSQGASGRETQYF. CDR3 nucleotides: TGCGCCAGCAGTCAAGGGGCTAGCGGGAGAGAGACCCAGTACTTC.

This clone was seen a few times. This same CDR3 is encoded by further DNA sequences in the sample. This chain connects TRBV5-4 to TRBJ2-1, with 11 bases matching TRBD2. The junction had 8 bases not matched to a gene; V was cut back by 0 bases and J by 9 bases. This CDR3 contains 16 residues. Germline loops: CDR1 SGHNT, CDR2 YYREEE (reference sequence). CDR3 protein: CASSLDGTSGSREQFF. In DNA form, the CDR3 reads TGTGCCAGCAGCTTGGATGGGACTAGCGGTTCGCGTGAGCAGTTCTTC.

This clone was seen more than once but under ten times. The chain uses TRBV19 and TRBJ2-6; 8 bases align to TRBD1. CDR3 length: 16 amino acids. CDR1 and CDR2 from the germline V gene are LNHDA and SQIVND (reference sequence). V trimming: 8 bases; J trimming: 1 base; junction bases outside the gene matches: 7. The DNA for the CDR3 is TGTGCCAGTTCTCGACAGGGGAGGTCTGGGGCCAACGTCCTGACTTTC. Its translation: CASSRQGRSGANVLTF.

This rearrangement joins TRBV6-5 to TRBJ2-2, with D perhaps TRBD1 (6 bases). From germline, CDR1 is MNHEY and CDR2 SVGAGI. V dropped 0 bases and J dropped 7 bases, with 12 bases sitting between them. The CDR3 extends over 15 amino acids. DNA of the CDR3: TGTGCCAGCAGTTACTCGAACAGGGACCTCGGGGAGCTGTTTTTT. It is translated as CASSYSNRDLGELFF.

This clone was seen a handful of times. At one end the junction does not follow the germline gene, possibly because of a read error. The gene calls are TRBV7-9 and TRBJ2-3, with unresolved D. Per germline, CDR1 SEHNR and CDR2 FQNEAQ (reference sequence). This CDR3 spans 13 amino acids. In DNA, the CDR3 is TGCGCCAGCAGCCAAGACGTCGCAGATACGCAGTATTTT. It is translated as CASSQDVADTQYF.

The genes are TRBV5-1 and TRBJ1-1, with TRBD1 matching over 7 bases. Germline CDR1 reads SGHRS; CDR2 reads YFSETQ. The CDR3 contains 16 residues. V was clipped by 0 bases and J by 3 bases; unmatched bases: 8. The CDR3 region is CASSLGQGVWDTEAFF. DNA for the CDR3: TGCGCCAGCAGCTTGGGACAGGGAGTTTGGGACACTGAAGCTTTCTTT.

Here the CDR3 DNA reads TGTGCCAGCAGCCCCCAGAATGCCTACGAGCAGTACTTC. Protein sequence: CASSPQNAYEQYF. V gene TRBV9 combines with J gene TRBJ2-7; D not resolved. V lost 4 bases and J lost 2, with 10 bases in between. This CDR3 has 13 residues. Germline V gene data show CDR1 as SGDLS and CDR2 as YYNGEE.

A word on this clone: A read error may account for a junction end that differs from germline. The chain combines TRBV7-8 with TRBJ2-7; tentative D call: TRBD1 (5 bases). In germline, CDR1 is SGHVS, CDR2 FQNEAQ. This CDR3 has 15 amino acids. CDR3 DNA sequence: TGCGCCAGCAGCCAAGGAACAGGAGACTCCTACGAGCAGTACTTC. Protein: CASSQGTGDSYEQYF. The variable domain in full, completed from reference TRBV7-8 and TRBJ2-7, reads GAGVSQSPRYKVAKRGQDVALRCDPISGHVSLFWYQQALGQGPEFLTYFQNEAQLDKSGLPSDRFFAERPEGSVSTLKIQRTQQEDSAVYLCASSQGTGDSYEQYFGPGTRLTVT.

This clone was seen a handful of times. The chain links TRBV4-3 to TRBJ1-2, with D unresolved. This CDR3 region has 13 residues. V was shortened by 1 base and J by 8 bases, with 11 bases between the two germline ends. Germline assignment: CDR1 LGHNA and CDR2 YSLEER. The CDR3 loop is CASSQVVGGGYTF. CDR3 in DNA: TGCGCCAGCAGCCAAGTAGTGGGAGGAGGCTACACCTTC.

This clone was detected only a few times. The CDR3 DNA follows: TGTGCCAGCTCACCTAGAGACCTAGGAGGCTACACCTTC. Translated, it gives CASSPRDLGGYTF. The V and J genes are TRBV18 and TRBJ1-2, with D hard to call. The CDR3 has 13 residues. From germline, CDR1 is KGHSH and CDR2 LQKENI. Deletions cut 3 bases from V and 8 bases from J, with 13 bases between.

This clone was detected a few times. The gene calls are TRBV28 and TRBJ2-2; no clear D. Trimming removed 2 bases from V and 8 bases from J, with 9 bases in between. CDR3 size: 13 residues. The germline gives CDR1 MDHEN, CDR2 SYDVKM. The CDR3 sequence is CASSLRQVGELFF. In nucleotides, the CDR3 is TGTGCCAGCAGTTTACGCCAAGTGGGGGAGCTGTTTTTT.

This clone showed up just a few times. One junction end disagrees with the germline gene, perhaps due to a read error. This sequence joins TRBV6-6 and TRBJ1-4; weak D call: TRBD1 (5 bases). Germline V gene data show CDR1 as MNHNY and CDR2 as SVGAGI (reference sequence). The CDR3 length is 16 residues. The CDR3 loop is CAISGHEPKAGEKLFF. CDR3 DNA sequence: TGTGCCATCAGTGGACACGAACCTAAGGCAGGGGAAAAACTGTTTTTT.

This clone has only a few counts. The rearrangement uses TRBV6-5 and TRBJ2-1; TRBD1 aligns across 8 bases. Germline lookup yields CDR1 MNHEY and CDR2 SVGAGI. V shed 4 bases, J shed 6 bases, and the junction held 2 bases outside the gene matches. The CDR3 loop spans 13 amino acids. CDR3 nucleotides: TGTGCCAGCAGTTGGACAGGGAGCAATGAGCAGTTCTTC. This encodes CASSWTGSNEQFF.

The chain employs TRBV14 and TRBJ2-5; D may be TRBD2 (6 bases). The DNA end is more similar to TRBJ2-7, so the J call may be wrong. The CDR3 spans 15 residues. Germline V CDR1 and CDR2: SGHDN, FVKESK. CDR3 bases: TGTGCCAGCAGCCAAGGGACTACCAGCTCCTACGAGCAGTACTTC. Encoded protein: CASSQGTTSSYEQYF.

This sequence joins TRBV6-6 and TRBJ1-1, with D hard to call. Germline V gene data show CDR1 as MNHNY and CDR2 as SVGAGI (reference sequence). The ends were cut back, 6 bases at V and 0 bases at J, with 8 bases in the middle. The CDR3 is 13 amino acids. This CDR3 reads CASSGTLNTEAFF. The CDR3 region has the DNA TGTGCCAGCAGCGGCACACTGAACACTGAAGCTTTCTTT.

V gene TRBV28 combines with J gene TRBJ2-6, with a tentative D call TRBD2 (5 bases). V was shortened by 9 bases and J by 1 base, with 16 bases between the two germline ends. This CDR3 contains 16 residues. In germline, CDR1 is MDHEN, CDR2 SYDVKM. This chain's CDR3 is CARIGRTVSGANVLTF. The CDR3 DNA reads TGTGCCAGGATTGGACGGACTGTTTCTGGGGCCAACGTCCTGACTTTC.

The sample holds a few counts of this clone. The CDR3 sequence: CASSFKGGYGYTF. The CDR3 coding sequence is TGTGCCAGCAGTTTCAAGGGTGGTTATGGCTACACCTTC. The chain employs TRBV28 and TRBJ1-2; D unresolved. Germline V CDR1 and CDR2: MDHEN, SYDVKM. This CDR3 contains 13 residues. V was cut by 3 bases and J by 5 bases, with 10 bases left in between.